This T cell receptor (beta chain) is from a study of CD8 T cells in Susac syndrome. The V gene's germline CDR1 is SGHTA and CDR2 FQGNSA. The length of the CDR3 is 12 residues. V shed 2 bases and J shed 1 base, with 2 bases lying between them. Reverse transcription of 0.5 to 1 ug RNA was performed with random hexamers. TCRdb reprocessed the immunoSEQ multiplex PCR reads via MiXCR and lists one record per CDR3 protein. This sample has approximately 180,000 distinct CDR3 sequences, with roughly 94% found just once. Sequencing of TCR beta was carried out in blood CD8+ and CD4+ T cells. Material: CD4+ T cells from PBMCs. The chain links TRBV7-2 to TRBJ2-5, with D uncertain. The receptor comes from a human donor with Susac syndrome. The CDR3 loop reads CASSLFQETQYF. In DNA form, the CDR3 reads TGTGCCAGCAGCTTATTCCAAGAGACCCAGTACTTC.